The clone carrying this T cell receptor beta chain was recorded many times. The V end was cut by 3 bases, the J end by 1 base, with 7 bases between. Germline lookup yields CDR1 SSHAT and CDR2 FNYEAQ (reference sequence). The CDR3 totals 13 residues. This specimen comes from a study of shared clonotypes between healthy human individuals. Repertoires were generated with immunoSEQ multiplex PCR, while TCRdb's copy carries only in-frame clones and drops some. The sample includes some 96,000 clones, approximately 44% of them seen just once. This receptor was obtained from a woman in her thirties or forties in good health. Some clones in this sample may be carry-over from other donors' samples. Sequenced material: PBMCs. The V and J genes are TRBV7-7 and TRBJ2-7; D remains unclear. The CDR3 sequence is CASSFGSSYEQYF. In nucleotides, the CDR3 is TGTGCCAGCAGCTTTGGGTCGTCCTACGAGCAGTACTTC.